Included here is one T cell receptor beta chain sequence, with context. Its antigen has not been determined. Base qualities were left out, and no much larger clone turns up one base away. V gives up 5 bases and J gives up 6 bases, and the segment between their germline ends measures 10 bases. The germline V gene gives CDR1 as LGHNT and CDR2 as FRNRAP. The CDR3 holds 12 amino acids from the cysteine to the phenylalanine. The DNA shown is the 36-base CDR3, in frame from base 1. To demonstrate the VDJtools post-analysis software, TCR beta repertoires were profiled from the peripheral blood of about 13 young patients with multiple sclerosis. The multiple sclerosis patients were children and adolescents between about 6 and 15 years of age. This sample is part of a study of post-analysis software for immune sequencing data (dated by TCRdb to the mid-2010s). About the study as a whole: Relapsing-remitting, secondary progressive and progressive-relapsing multiple sclerosis were recorded as disease courses, and subtype annotation was lacking for some patients. Patient repertoires were compared against 11 to 12 previously published healthy control repertoires from donors aged 6 to 25 years. A subset of samples was prepared in parallel using single-end sample barcoding, then pooled and co-amplified after Illumina adapter ligation. Beyond this particular receptor, the publication reports: Normalized Chao1 diversity was significantly lower in multiple sclerosis patients than controls, suggesting substantial peripheral T-cell clonal expansion. The multiple sclerosis patient group was slightly younger than the control group. Direct clustering with F measure showed strong co-clustering of samples prepared in the same batch, prompting a batch-effect correction. Significantly higher frequencies in patients than in controls were found for a few TRBV segments, including TRBV5-6, TRBV5-1 and TRBV20-1.

The method was PCR. TCRdb shows the sequencer as Illumina HiSeq 2500. To reduce PCR and sequencing biases, unique molecular identifiers were incorporated into the TCR beta cDNA libraries. Per 1 to 10 million input T cells, approximately 500,000 cDNA molecules were obtained, such that each molecule approximated one T cell. The patient libraries were prepared and sequenced with the same protocol used for the earlier healthy control dataset. Within a given batch, samples were prepared together, multiplexed and sequenced on the same HiSeq lane. As for the original processing: MIGEC was used to process the raw barcoded reads, and molecular identifier groups with only a single read were discarded before consensus assembly and CDR3 extraction. VDJtools was used for post-analysis of the clonotype tables, and diversity was normalized by down-sampling every dataset to the size of the smallest sample. Repertoire overlap clustering matched CDR3 amino acid but not nucleotide sequences to correct batch-related cross-sample contamination. The public reads were quality trimmed at Q25 with fastp and then assembled into clones with MiXCR by TCRdb, keeping productive beta chains. All rows with the same CDR3 protein become a single entry with the most common DNA and genes. The V and J calls were determined by TCRdb, not by the authors. This sample lists roughly 800,000 distinct CDR3 sequences; around 53% were detected once. The top ten clonotypes cover over 4% of the sample.

Source material: blood. This chain joins TRBV12-5 to TRBJ1-1; the D gene assignment is ambiguous. The sequence was collected from a girl aged 5-17 years with multiple sclerosis. The nucleotide sequence is TGTGCTAGTGGTACCACGGGTCCTGAAGCTTTCTTT. The translation is CASGTTGPEAFF.